A selection of T cell receptor beta chains follows, all from one sample in a study of T cells in Graves' hyperthyroidism and ophthalmopathy. TCRdb re-analysed the multiplex PCR reads in MiXCR, keeping a single row per CDR3 protein. The data contain about 600,000 distinct CDR3 sequences, 13% to 15% of them seen just once; the ten biggest clones take up around 12%. What was sequenced was blood. Receptors originate from a woman aged 45-65 years with Graves' ophthalmopathy. Both conserved end residues are part of each CDR3. The D gene is left open where the match is weak. The size entry is marked missing in some rows and otherwise reads once, few, many or a size class.

CDR3	DNA	J	D	V	size
CASSYGGSRSEQYF	TGTGCCAGCAGTTACGGCGGGAGTAGGAGCGAGCAGTACTTC	TRBJ2-7	TRBD2	TRBV28	many
CASSLTSGKYEQYF	TGTGCCAGCAGTTTGACTAGCGGGAAATACGAGCAGTACTTC	TRBJ2-7	TRBD2	TRBV6-1	many
CASGSTISGKLYEQYF	TGTGCCAGCGGGTCGACGATCAGCGGGAAATTATACGAGCAGTACTTC	TRBJ2-7	TRBD2	TRBV9	many
CASSIQDTDTQYF	TGTGCCAGTAGTATCCAAGACACAGATACGCAGTATTTT	TRBJ2-3	.	TRBV19	.
CASSSISRLAGTSYNEQFF	TGTGCCAGCAGCTCTATATCCCGACTAGCGGGAACCTCCTACAATGAGCAGTTCTTC	TRBJ2-1	TRBD2	TRBV7-8	many
CASSPGGLDEKLFF	TGTGCCAGCAGCCCCGGGGGCTTGGATGAAAAACTGTTTTTT	TRBJ1-4	.	TRBV9	few
CASSYSSQNNSPLHF	TGTGCCAGCAGTTACTCGAGTCAGAATAATTCACCCCTCCACTTT	TRBJ1-6	.	TRBV6-5	.
CSATDRVGNEKLFF	TGCAGTGCAACGGACAGAGTCGGGAATGAAAAACTGTTTTTT	TRBJ1-4	.	TRBV20-1	many
CASRSGQGAVAKNIQYF	TGTGCCAGCAGGTCCGGACAGGGGGCGGTAGCCAAAAACATTCAGTACTTC	TRBJ2-4	TRBD1	TRBV6-1	few
CASSIRVEQYF	TGTGCCAGCAGTATCCGGGTCGAGCAGTACTTC	TRBJ2-7	.	TRBV6-1	few
CASSNSRQGPQYF	TGTGCCAGCAGTAACTCCAGACAGGGGCCGCAGTACTTC	TRBJ2-7	TRBD1	TRBV6-1	few
CSARDPGAASRGYTF	TGCAGTGCTAGAGATCCCGGGGCGGCCTCGCGGGGCTACACCTTC	TRBJ1-2	.	TRBV20-1	.
CASSRQGLGRDIQYF	TGTGCCAGCAGCCGACAGGGGCTAGGACGGGACATTCAGTACTTC	TRBJ2-4	TRBD1	TRBV28	many
CASSLVWGLFYEQYF	TGTGCCAGCAGCTTAGTGTGGGGACTATTCTACGAGCAGTACTTC	TRBJ2-7	TRBD2	TRBV7-2	few
CASSRAQTLSYNEQFF	TGCGCCAGCAGCCGCGCCCAAACTTTATCCTACAATGAGCAGTTCTTC	TRBJ2-1	.	TRBV5-1	many
CASSSQAAIPYEQYF	TGTGCCAGTAGTAGTCAAGCTGCAATTCCCTACGAGCAGTACTTC	TRBJ2-7	.	TRBV19	.
CASSEWTNQETQYF	TGTGCCAGCAGTGAATGGACAAACCAAGAGACCCAGTACTTC	TRBJ2-5	.	TRBV2	many
CSAVAGTGREQPQHF	TGCAGTGCTGTCGCCGGGACAGGGAGGGAACAGCCCCAGCATTTT	TRBJ1-5	TRBD1	TRBV20-1	many
CASSFRAANEKLFF	TGTGCCAGCAGTTTCCGGGCGGCTAATGAAAAACTGTTTTTT	TRBJ1-4	.	TRBV11-3	many
CASSGTGGSGETQYF	TGTGCCAGCAGTGGGACAGGGGGCTCCGGGGAGACCCAGTACTTC	TRBJ2-5	TRBD1	TRBV2	many
CASSPPGPRNTEAFF	TGTGCCAGCAGTCCCCCCGGACCCAGGAACACTGAAGCTTTCTTT	TRBJ1-1	.	TRBV28	many
CASSGRQGIYEKLFF	TGTGCCAGCAGTGGTCGACAGGGCATCTATGAAAAACTGTTTTTT	TRBJ1-4	TRBD1	TRBV28	many
CASTPDGAGANVLTF	TGTGCCAGCACCCCAGATGGGGCTGGGGCCAACGTCCTGACTTTC	TRBJ2-6	.	TRBV28	many
CSVGASGPYEQYF	TGCAGCGTTGGGGCTAGCGGACCCTACGAGCAGTACTTC	TRBJ2-7	TRBD2	TRBV29-1	.
CASSLTKLGTGIYNEQFF	TGTGCCAGCAGTTTAACTAAGCTAGGGACAGGTATTTACAATGAGCAGTTCTTC	TRBJ2-1	TRBD1	TRBV28	few
CASSLSWDSTTNRYF	TGTGCCAGCAGTTTATCGTGGGACAGCACCACGAACAGGTACTTC	TRBJ2-7	TRBD1	TRBV27	.
CASSLAGGGGTEAFF	TGTGCCAGCAGCTTGGCGGGGGGCGGCGGCACTGAAGCTTTCTTT	TRBJ1-1	.	TRBV5-4	few
CASSFLAGDQETQYF	TGTGCCAGCAGCTTCCTAGCGGGAGACCAAGAGACCCAGTACTTC	TRBJ2-5	TRBD2	TRBV11-3	many
CASSVFLLANEQFF	TGTGCCAGCAGCGTCTTCCTACTAGCGAACGAGCAGTTCTTC	TRBJ2-1	TRBD2	TRBV5-5	few
CASGLVSTDTQYF	TGTGCTAGTGGTTTGGTGAGCACAGATACGCAGTATTTT	TRBJ2-3	.	TRBV12-5	many
CASSHFGTEQYF	TGCGCCAGCAGCCACTTCGGGACCGAGCAGTACTTC	TRBJ2-7	.	TRBV4-3	.
CATSDTGLFPYNEQFF	TGTGCCACCAGTGACACAGGGTTATTCCCCTACAATGAGCAGTTCTTC	TRBJ2-1	.	TRBV24-1	many
CSTHPGLAESSYNEQFF	TGCAGTACTCACCCGGGACTAGCGGAGAGCTCCTACAATGAGCAGTTCTTC	TRBJ2-1	TRBD2	TRBV20-1	few
CASSQENDADTQYF	TGCGCCAGCAGCCAAGAAAACGACGCAGATACGCAGTATTTT	TRBJ2-3	.	TRBV4-3	many
CASSLLVGGPTDTQYF	TGTGCCAGCAGCTTACTAGTGGGAGGCCCCACAGATACGCAGTATTTT	TRBJ2-3	.	TRBV7-8	many
CASSQDLWATDTQYF	TGCGCCAGCAGCCAAGATCTCTGGGCGACAGATACGCAGTATTTT	TRBJ2-3	.	TRBV4-3	few
CASSRDVSYEQYF	TGTGCCAGCAGCAGGGACGTCTCCTACGAGCAGTACTTC	TRBJ2-7	.	TRBV7-9	.
CASSPAGVDTEAFF	TGTGCCAGCAGCCCCGCAGGGGTTGACACTGAAGCTTTCTTT	TRBJ1-1	.	TRBV7-3	.
CARDGPEGLSYNEQFF	TGCGCCAGGGATGGACCGGAGGGACTATCCTACAATGAGCAGTTCTTC	TRBJ2-1	TRBD2	TRBV10-1	.
CASSFRVPSYEQYF	TGTGCCAGCAGTTTCCGGGTCCCTTCCTACGAGCAGTACTTC	TRBJ2-7	.	TRBV28	many
CASSSHMTGISYGYTF	TGTGCCAGCAGCTCACACATGACAGGGATTAGCTATGGCTACACCTTC	TRBJ1-2	TRBD1	TRBV7-9	few
CARRGTEEAFF	TGTGCCAGGAGAGGGACAGAGGAAGCTTTCTTT	TRBJ1-1	TRBD1	TRBV2	.
CASSRGDLAAETQYF	TGTGCCAGCAGTCGGGGCGACCTGGCAGCCGAGACCCAGTACTTC	TRBJ2-5	.	TRBV6-1	many
CASHLGVGLAKNIQYF	TGTGCCAGCCACCTAGGTGTGGGGTTAGCCAAAAACATTCAGTACTTC	TRBJ2-4	.	TRBV12-3/TRBV12-4	.
CASSRTDREETQYF	TGTGCCAGCAGTCGGACAGACCGCGAAGAGACCCAGTACTTC	TRBJ2-5	.	TRBV12-3/TRBV12-4	many
CATSRDTRDEQYF	TGTGCCACCAGCAGAGATACCCGTGACGAGCAGTACTTC	TRBJ2-7	.	TRBV15	.
CASSFGQGLAGSYNEQFF	TGTGCCAGCAGTTTTGGACAGGGACTAGCGGGCTCCTACAATGAGCAGTTCTTC	TRBJ2-1	TRBD2	TRBV27	many
CASSQALRGVGYTF	TGTGCCAGCAGCCAAGCCCTTAGGGGAGTCGGCTACACCTTC	TRBJ1-2	.	TRBV14	many
CASIGTLLNEQFF	TGTGCCAGCATCGGGACGCTACTCAATGAGCAGTTCTTC	TRBJ2-1	.	TRBV2	many
CAISDPVGGTYNEQFF	TGTGCCATCAGTGACCCGGTGGGCGGAACTTACAATGAGCAGTTCTTC	TRBJ2-1	.	TRBV10-3	few
CAISEPGHNSYNEQFF	TGTGCCATCAGTGAACCGGGACACAACTCCTACAATGAGCAGTTCTTC	TRBJ2-1	.	TRBV10-3	.
CSARDRLAGVEQFF	TGCAGTGCTAGAGACAGACTAGCGGGAGTAGAGCAGTTCTTC	TRBJ2-1	TRBD2	TRBV20-1	few
CASSTGQAWNTEAFF	TGTGCCAGTAGTACGGGACAGGCTTGGAACACTGAAGCTTTCTTT	TRBJ1-1	TRBD1	TRBV19	.
CSAAPRSGTANTGELFF	TGCAGTGCTGCCCCGAGGAGCGGGACTGCGAACACCGGGGAGCTGTTTTTT	TRBJ2-2	TRBD2	TRBV20-1	many
CASSAGLAGGIIYF	TGTGCCAGCAGCGCGGGACTAGCGGGAGGAATAATCTACTTC	TRBJ2-5	TRBD2	TRBV5-6	.